A selection of T cell receptor beta chains follows, all from one sample in a study of OX40 agonist ivuxolimab in advanced cancers. Assay: immunoSEQ multiplex PCR; the TCRdb copy retains only in-frame clones and omits some. Of 55,000 to 80,000 clones listed, approximately 81% are singletons. Specimen: CD4+ or CD8+ T cells sorted from blood, collected in a trial of the OX40 agonist ivuxolimab. Source of these receptors: an adult with an advanced solid tumor such as melanoma, head and neck, liver or kidney cancer. The CDR3 runs from the conserved cysteine through the conserved F or W. Fields, in order: V gene, J gene, clone size, D gene, CDR3 protein, CDR3 DNA. A D gene is named only where the DNA matches it firmly. A clone size is listed for some rows: how often the clone was seen (once, few, many), or a class if it is expanded.

TRBV7-2	TRBJ1-5	NA	NA	CASSSPGRSQPQHF	TGTGCCAGCAGCTCCCCAGGAAGGAGTCAGCCCCAGCATTTT
TRBV7-3	TRBJ1-5	NA	TRBD1	CASSTRDRGCNQPQHF	TGTGCCAGCAGCACCCGGGACAGGGGATGCAATCAGCCCCAGCATTTT
TRBV6-5	TRBJ1-3	NA	NA	CASSYNWELENTIYF	TGTGCCAGCAGTTACAACTGGGAGCTGGAAAACACCATATATTTT
TRBV4-1	TRBJ1-3	NA	NA	CASSQDNRVVAGNTIYF	TGCGCCAGCAGCCAAGACAACAGGGTGGTAGCCGGAAACACCATATATTTT
TRBV27	TRBJ1-5	NA	NA	CASSLWGNQPQHF	TGTGCCAGCAGTTTATGGGGCAATCAGCCCCAGCATTTT
TRBV7-9	TRBJ2-1	NA	NA	CASTIRKGVWSEQFF	TGTGCCAGCACGATAAGGAAAGGGGTCTGGAGTGAGCAGTTCTTC
TRBV6-5	TRBJ1-1	few	NA	CASSFGRTIAGTEAFF	TGTGCCAGCAGTTTTGGAAGGACGATTGCAGGCACTGAAGCTTTCTTT
TRBV4-2	TRBJ2-1	NA	TRBD2	CASSQTGLAETYNEQFF	TGTGCCAGCAGCCAAACGGGACTAGCGGAAACATACAATGAGCAGTTCTTC
TRBV7-2	TRBJ1-4	NA	NA	CASSLTLAASNEKLFF	TGTGCCAGCAGCTTAACCCTGGCGGCTAGTAATGAAAAACTGTTTTTT
TRBV7-2	TRBJ2-7	once	NA	CASSLYERGSYEQYF	TGTGCCAGCAGCCTATACGAACGCGGCTCCTACGAGCAGTACTTC
TRBV4-2	TRBJ2-1	NA	TRBD2	CASSRHSGGEYNEQFF	TGTGCCAGCAGCCGACATAGCGGGGGGGAATACAATGAGCAGTTCTTC
TRBV7-2	TRBJ2-5	NA	NA	CASSPPNQETQYF	TGTGCCAGCAGCCCCCCGAACCAAGAGACCCAGTACTTC
TRBV7-9	TRBJ1-3	NA	NA	CASSLGGTNSGNTIYF	TGTGCCAGCAGCTTAGGCGGGACAAACTCTGGAAACACCATATATTTT
TRBV15	TRBJ1-5	NA	TRBD1	CATSRGDSFGNQPQHF	TGTGCCACCAGCAGAGGGGACAGTTTTGGCAATCAGCCCCAGCATTTT
TRBV19	TRBJ2-7	NA	NA	CASSISPGETYEQYF	TGTGCCAGTAGTATCTCCCCCGGGGAGACCTACGAGCAGTACTTC
TRBV11-3	TRBJ2-3	NA	NA	CASSTGTLNTDTQYF	TGTGCCAGCAGCACCGGGACTCTAAACACAGATACGCAGTATTTT
TRBV7-9	TRBJ1-1	once	NA	CASSLFLDTEAFF	TGTGCCAGCAGCTTATTTCTCGACACTGAAGCTTTCTTT
TRBV7-2	TRBJ2-2	NA	TRBD1	CASSLRTGVFSNTGELFF	TGTGCCAGCAGCTTAAGGACAGGCGTTTTCTCGAACACCGGGGAGCTGTTTTTT
TRBV6-5	TRBJ2-5	NA	NA	CASSWMGGQQETQYF	TGTGCCAGCAGCTGGATGGGGGGGCAACAAGAGACCCAGTACTTC
TRBV4-1	TRBJ2-6	NA	NA	CASSQEGTLSSGANVLTF	TGCGCCAGCAGCCAAGAAGGGACGCTGAGCTCTGGGGCCAACGTCCTGACTTTC
TRBV12-5	TRBJ2-5	NA	TRBD2	CASGLSGGETQYF	TGTGCTAGTGGTTTGTCGGGAGGAGAGACCCAGTACTTC
TRBV5-4	TRBJ1-1	NA	NA	CAIQRDSAEAFF	TGTGCCATCCAACGGGACTCCGCTGAAGCTTTCTTT
TRBV5-5	TRBJ1-2	NA	NA	CASSSTDRNYGYTF	TGTGCCAGCAGCTCCACCGACAGGAACTATGGCTACACCTTC
TRBV6-6	TRBJ1-5	NA	NA	CASSLSSGGFNQPQHF	TGTGCCAGCAGCTTATCATCGGGGGGATTTAATCAGCCCCAGCATTTT
TRBV29-1	TRBJ1-1	NA	NA	CSVDESLNTEAFF	TGCAGCGTTGATGAGAGTTTGAACACTGAAGCTTTCTTT
TRBV30	TRBJ2-2	NA	TRBD2	CAWSRLAGAGGELFF	TGTGCCTGGAGTAGACTAGCGGGAGCGGGCGGGGAGCTGTTTTTT
TRBV7-9	TRBJ1-3	NA	TRBD1	CASSPGTAGNTIYF	TGCGCCAGCAGCCCAGGGACAGCTGGAAACACCATATATTTT
TRBV4-1	TRBJ1-5	few	NA	CASSQERGNQPQHF	TGCGCCAGCAGCCAAGAAAGGGGGAATCAGCCCCAGCATTTT
TRBV6-6	TRBJ2-7	few	NA	CASGKGYEQYF	TGTGCCAGCGGCAAGGGTTACGAGCAGTACTTC
TRBV4-3	TRBJ2-1	NA	NA	CASSQATSPTYNEQFF	TGCGCCAGCAGCCAAGCGACTAGTCCCACCTACAATGAGCAGTTCTTC
TRBV5-4	TRBJ2-6	NA	NA	CASSLGPAGSLAGANVLTF	TGTGCCAGCAGCTTGGGCCCTGCAGGGAGCTTAGCTGGGGCCAACGTCCTGACTTTC
TRBV2	TRBJ1-2	NA	NA	CASSEPIGGGYTF	TGTGCCAGCAGTGAACCAATCGGGGGGGGCTACACCTTC
TRBV28	TRBJ2-7	once	NA	CASSRRGITYEQYF	TGTGCCAGCAGTCGACGGGGGATCACCTACGAGCAGTACTTC
TRBV5-1	TRBJ2-3	NA	TRBD1	CASSSSGGPGGTDTQYF	TGCGCCAGCAGCTCCTCAGGGGGCCCTGGGGGCACAGATACGCAGTATTTT
TRBV5-1	TRBJ1-3	once	TRBD1	CASSGTEGNTIYF	TGCGCCAGCAGCGGGACAGAAGGAAACACCATATATTTT
TRBV5-5	TRBJ1-5	NA	NA	CASSLTSSLAHQPQHF	TGTGCCAGCAGCTTAACCTCTTCGCTAGCTCATCAGCCCCAGCATTTT
TRBV19	TRBJ2-3	NA	NA	CASSNVGGRTDTQYF	TGTGCCAGTAGTAACGTCGGGGGGCGGACAGATACGCAGTATTTT
TRBV4-3	TRBJ1-3	NA	NA	CASSQDRNTIYF	TGCGCCAGCAGCCAAGATCGGAACACCATATATTTT
TRBV14	TRBJ2-3	NA	TRBD1	CASSRQGANTDTQYF	TGTGCCAGCAGCCGACAGGGGGCGAACACAGATACGCAGTATTTT
TRBV27	TRBJ1-5	NA	NA	CASSPWQESNQPQHF	TGTGCCAGCAGTCCCTGGCAGGAGAGCAATCAGCCCCAGCATTTT
TRBV11-2	TRBJ2-5	NA	NA	CASSPPRDWETQYF	TGTGCCAGCAGCCCCCCGAGGGACTGGGAGACCCAGTACTTC
TRBV27	TRBJ2-1	NA	NA	CASSPRPYNEQFF	TGTGCCAGCAGTCCTAGGCCCTACAATGAGCAGTTCTTC
TRBV5-4	TRBJ2-3	once	TRBD2	CASSFYAGGRSDTQYF	TGTGCCAGCAGCTTTTACGCGGGGGGGAGGTCAGATACGCAGTATTTT
TRBV5-1	TRBJ1-2	few	NA	CASSLGQSNYGYTF	TGCGCCAGCAGCTTGGGACAGTCTAACTATGGCTACACCTTC
TRBV6-4	TRBJ1-2	NA	NA	CASSPRGYYGYTF	TGTGCCAGCAGTCCGAGGGGTTACTATGGCTACACCTTC
TRBV19	TRBJ2-2	NA	TRBD2	CASSQLAGNTGELFF	TGTGCCAGTAGTCAACTAGCGGGTAACACCGGGGAGCTGTTTTTT
TRBV29-1	TRBJ1-2	NA	NA	CSVEAHDSYGYTF	TGCAGCGTTGAAGCCCATGACAGCTATGGCTACACCTTC
TRBV6-6	TRBJ1-5	NA	NA	CASIQRGNQPQHF	TGTGCCAGCATCCAACGGGGGAATCAGCCCCAGCATTTT
TRBV7-9	TRBJ1-3	NA	NA	CASSLAGQAGNTIYF	TGTGCCAGCAGCTTAGCCGGGCAGGCTGGAAACACCATATATTTT